This entry describes one T cell receptor beta chain. This specimen belongs to a study of shared clonotypes between healthy human individuals. Clones were sequenced by immunoSEQ multiplex PCR, and TCRdb holds only the in-frame ones, with some missing. The table lists over 1.4 million clones, over 95% of them singletons. With 2 bases removed from V and 5 bases from J, the gap between germline ends came to 10 bases. CDR3 length equals 14 residues. Germline CDR1 is SEHNR and CDR2 is FQNEAQ (reference sequence). The rearrangement uses TRBV7-9 and TRBJ1-5, with D perhaps TRBD1 (6 bases). This clonotype was sampled from a man younger than 40 in good health. Material: naive CD4+ T cells sorted from blood. Subset of the sample: CD45RA+ positively selected. The CDR3 nucleotides are TGTGCCAGCAGCTTACGGGGGGCCGATCAGCCCCAGCATTTT. Translation gives CASSLRGADQPQHF.